This TCR beta chain appears in the sequencing data of a study of blood T cell repertoires in COVID-19. About the research overall: Acute and convalescent COVID-19 specimens originated in the United States, Italy and Spain. T cells, B-cell-depleted T cells, or PBMCs supplied cDNA or gDNA.

In the authors' workflow: Estimation of nucleated cell counts relied on the amplification of reference gene primers. Data came from immunoSEQ multiplex PCR; TCRdb stores just in-frame clones and leaves some out. V and J calls plus clone size are reproduced from that table; the DNA served to infer D and trimming. The table has 270,000 or so clones, about 89% seen once; the top ten hold about 8.6%. The CDR3 loop spans 14 amino acids. Germline lookup yields CDR1 LGHNT and CDR2 FRNRAP. The germline V and J ends were trimmed by 0 bases and 7 bases, with 9 bases remaining between them. The rearrangement uses TRBV12-5 and TRBJ2-2; tentatively, D is TRBD2 (6 bases). Sequencing input: peripheral blood. The origin of this receptor is a man between 35 and 55 years old with active or convalescent COVID-19. The CDR3 is CASGLVGGDGELFF. CDR3 DNA sequence: TGTGCTAGTGGTTTGGTTGGCGGGGACGGGGAGCTGTTTTTT.